Listed below are T cell receptor beta chains from one sample, sequenced in a study of cytomegalovirus exposure and HLA in healthy donors. Only in-frame clones appear in the TCRdb table, and some are missing; sequencing was by immunoSEQ multiplex PCR. In total, the table holds about 140,000 clones. The sequenced material came from PBMCs. All receptors derive from a woman aged 18-29 years in good health and CMV-seronegative. The CDR3 runs from the conserved cysteine through the conserved F or W. The order of the fields is J gene, CDR3 length, D gene, clone size, V gene, CDR3 DNA, CDR3 protein. The D gene is left open where the match is weak. Size values are once, few and many counts, or a class for expanded clones, and some rows have none.

TRBJ2-5 | 14 | TRBD2 | - | TRBV7-9 | TGTGCCAGCAGCTTAGCGGGAGGGACAGAGACCCAGTACTTC | CASSLAGGTETQYF
TRBJ2-4 | 12 | - | - | TRBV2 | TGTGCCAGCAGTGCTGGGGGCAACATTCAGTACTTC | CASSAGGNIQYF
TRBJ2-1 | 17 | TRBD2 | - | TRBV7-6 | TGTGCCAGCAGCTTAGCCCCCCTAGCGGAGTGGGGCAATGAGCAGTTCTTC | CASSLAPLAEWGNEQFF
TRBJ1-1 | 14 | - | - | TRBV6-1 | TGTGCCAGCAGTGAAGAGAGCACGAACACTGAAGCTTTCTTT | CASSEESTNTEAFF
TRBJ1-2 | 14 | TRBD1 | - | TRBV19 | TGTGCCAGTAGTACACCGGGACAGGGGTATGGCTACACCTTC | CASSTPGQGYGYTF
TRBJ1-1 | 14 | - | - | TRBV7-6 | TGTGCCAGCAGCCCATTGGACGGGAAGACTGAAGCTTTCTTT | CASSPLDGKTEAFF
TRBJ1-2 | 12 | - | - | TRBV4-1 | TGCGCCAGCAGCCAGACGGGCTATGGCTACACCTTC | CASSQTGYGYTF
TRBJ2-3 | 16 | TRBD2 | - | TRBV11-3 | TGTGCCAGCAGCGCCACTAGCGGGAAAGCGACAGATACGCAGTATTTT | CASSATSGKATDTQYF
TRBJ2-3 | 15 | - | medium-sized | TRBV18 | TGTGCCAGCTCACCCTCGAACGGGATGGCAGATACGCAGTATTTT | CASSPSNGMADTQYF
TRBJ2-7 | 15 | - | - | TRBV7-9 | TGTGCCAGCAGTTTGACCCCCCGGGTTCTCTCCGAGCAGTACTTC | CASSLTPRVLSEQYF
TRBJ1-2 | 13 | - | - | TRBV2 | TGTGCCAGCAGTGGACAGACGAACTATGGCTACACCTTC | CASSGQTNYGYTF
TRBJ1-1 | 13 | - | - | TRBV11-3 | TGTGCCAGCAAGGGCAGGGAGGATACTGAAGCTTTCTTT | CASKGREDTEAFF
TRBJ2-1 | 15 | - | - | TRBV10-2 | TGCGCCAGCAGTGTCGCCGGGAGCTCCTACAATGAGCAGTTCTTC | CASSVAGSSYNEQFF
TRBJ2-3 | 12 | TRBD1 | - | TRBV6-5 | TGTGCCAGCAGGCCGACAGGGGGCACGCAGTATTTT | CASRPTGGTQYF
TRBJ1-1 | 16 | - | - | TRBV27 | TGTGCCAGCAGTTTTTCCGGACAAACAGGCGGCACTGAAGCTTTCTTT | CASSFSGQTGGTEAFF
TRBJ2-1 | 16 | - | - | TRBV18 | TGTGCCAGCTCACCACCGAGAGGGCGGTTTTCGAATGAGCAGTTCTTC | CASSPPRGRFSNEQFF
TRBJ1-2 | 14 | - | - | TRBV6-5 | TGTGCCAGCAGCTCACAGGGTGGAGCGGGAGGCTACACCTTC | CASSSQGGAGGYTF
TRBJ1-2 | 16 | - | - | TRBV18 | TGTGCCAGCTCCCTAGGGACACTCAGTTCTAACTATGGCTACACCTTC | CASSLGTLSSNYGYTF
TRBJ2-3 | 15 | - | - | TRBV19 | TGTGCCAGCCGGGACACCGATTACGCAACAGATACGCAGTATTTT | CASRDTDYATDTQYF
TRBJ1-2 | 13 | - | - | TRBV30 | TGTGCCTGGACAGGGAATGAGAACTATGGCTACACCTTC | CAWTGNENYGYTF
TRBJ2-5 | 14 | TRBD2 | - | TRBV7-8 | TGTGCCAGCAGCACAGGACTAGCGAGGAAGACCCAGTACTTC | CASSTGLARKTQYF
TRBJ1-5 | 15 | - | - | TRBV6-5 | TGTGCCAGCAGTTACTCGGGCAGCCCCAATCAGCCCCAGCATTTT | CASSYSGSPNQPQHF
TRBJ2-3 | 17 | TRBD2 | - | TRBV15 | TGTGCCACCAGCAGAGATTCTAGCGGGAGGGTGGGAGATACGCAGTATTTT | CATSRDSSGRVGDTQYF
TRBJ2-3 | 16 | TRBD2 | - | TRBV12-5 | TGTGCTAGTGGTTTGGCAACGACGGGAGGTTTGGTTACGCAGTATTTT | CASGLATTGGLVTQYF
TRBJ1-1 | 15 | - | - | TRBV5-1 | TGCGCCAGCAGCTTACAGACCCCAATGAACACTGAAGCTTTCTTT | CASSLQTPMNTEAFF
TRBJ2-3 | 16 | - | - | TRBV5-1 | TGCGCCAGCAGCTTACAAATTCCTCGGGGCACAGATACGCAGTATTTT | CASSLQIPRGTDTQYF
TRBJ2-1 | 16 | TRBD2 | - | TRBV4-1 | TGCGCCAGCAGCCAAGAAGGCCTAGCGGGAAGAGTTGAGCAGTTCTTC | CASSQEGLAGRVEQFF
TRBJ2-1 | 16 | - | - | TRBV7-8 | TGTGCCAGCAGCGCTGCGACAAAAAGCTCCTACAATGAGCAGTTCTTC | CASSAATKSSYNEQFF
TRBJ1-3 | 15 | TRBD1 | - | TRBV7-2 | TGTGCCAGCAGCTTGTGGGACAGCTCTGGAAACACCATATATTTT | CASSLWDSSGNTIYF
TRBJ2-1 | 12 | TRBD2 | - | TRBV4-3 | TGCGCCAGCAGCCTAGCGGGGGATGAGCAGTTCTTC | CASSLAGDEQFF
TRBJ2-3 | 16 | - | - | TRBV6-1 | TGTGCCAGCAGTGAAGCATCGGGACTTAGCACAGATACGCAGTATTTT | CASSEASGLSTDTQYF
TRBJ1-4 | 15 | - | - | TRBV4-2 | TGTGCCAGCAGCCAACGGGACGGGGGAGATGAAAAACTGTTTTTT | CASSQRDGGDEKLFF
TRBJ2-2 | 15 | TRBD2 | - | TRBV10-3 | TGTGCCATCAGTGCTTCTAGCGGGAGAGCCGGGGAGCTGTTTTTT | CAISASSGRAGELFF
TRBJ2-1 | 15 | TRBD2 | - | TRBV6-5 | TGTGCCAGCAGGTCACTAGCGTCAAGACCCAATGAGCAGTTCTTC | CASRSLASRPNEQFF
TRBJ1-2 | 15 | - | - | TRBV19 | TGTGCCAGTAGTATTTTATACAGGGATAACTATGGCTACACCTTC | CASSILYRDNYGYTF
TRBJ2-7 | 11 | - | - | TRBV15 | TGTGCCACCAGCAAAGACAAGCGGCAGTACTTC | CATSKDKRQYF
TRBJ2-5 | 15 | TRBD1 | - | TRBV7-8 | TGTGCCAGCAGCCCCCGGGACAGGGGACAAGAGACCCAGTACTTC | CASSPRDRGQETQYF
TRBJ1-1 | 15 | TRBD1 | - | TRBV6-6 | TGTGCCAGCAGTCAATGGACAGGGGCTGGCGCTGAAGCTTTCTTT | CASSQWTGAGAEAFF
TRBJ2-7 | 13 | - | - | TRBV6-5 | TGTGCCACCAAACCGGGACACTCCTACGAGCAGTACTTC | CATKPGHSYEQYF
TRBJ2-6 | 16 | TRBD1 | - | TRBV27 | TGTGCCAGTAGTTTAAGAGGGGGCGCTGGGGCCAACGTCCTGACTTTC | CASSLRGGAGANVLTF
TRBJ2-1 | 15 | TRBD1 | - | TRBV7-9 | TGTGCCAGCAGCTCCAACCCGACAGGGGGGAATGAGCAGTTCTTC | CASSSNPTGGNEQFF
TRBJ2-5 | 15 | TRBD2 | - | TRBV7-2 | TGTGCCAGCAGCTTAGTTCGGGAGGCGGGAGAGACCCAGTACTTC | CASSLVREAGETQYF
TRBJ2-5 | 12 | TRBD2 | - | TRBV6-1 | TGTGCCAGCAAAGGCTCACCGGGGGGGCAGTACTTC | CASKGSPGGQYF
TRBJ1-3 | 17 | - | - | TRBV4-3 | TGCGCCAGCAGCCAGTTTCCTCCCGAGGTCTCTGGAAACACCATATATTTT | CASSQFPPEVSGNTIYF
TRBJ1-3 | 15 | TRBD1 | - | TRBV14 | TGTGCCAGCAGCCAAAAACAGGGGTACGGAAACACCATATATTTT | CASSQKQGYGNTIYF
TRBJ1-2 | 14 | TRBD1 | - | TRBV7-3 | TGTGCCAGCAGCTTAGGACAGGCGAACTATGGCTACACCTTC | CASSLGQANYGYTF
TRBJ2-1 | 13 | TRBD2 | - | TRBV30 | TGTGCCTGGATGGCGGGAGGGGGTAGTGAGCAGTTCTTC | CAWMAGGGSEQFF
TRBJ2-2 | 17 | - | - | TRBV9 | TGTGCCGGCAGCGTAGAGGGGACTCCCGCGTTCACCGGGGAGCTGTTTTTT | CAGSVEGTPAFTGELFF